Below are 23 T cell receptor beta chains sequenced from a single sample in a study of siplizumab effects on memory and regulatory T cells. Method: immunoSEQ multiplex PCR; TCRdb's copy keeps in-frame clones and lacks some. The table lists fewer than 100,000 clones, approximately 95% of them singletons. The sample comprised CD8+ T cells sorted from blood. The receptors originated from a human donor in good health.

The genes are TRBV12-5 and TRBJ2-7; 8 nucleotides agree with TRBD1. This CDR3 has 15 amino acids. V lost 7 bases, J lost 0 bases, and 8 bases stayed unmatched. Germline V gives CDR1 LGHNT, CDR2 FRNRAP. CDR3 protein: CASANRDRNSYEQYF. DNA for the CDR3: TGTGCTAGTGCAAACCGGGACAGGAACTCCTACGAGCAGTACTTC.

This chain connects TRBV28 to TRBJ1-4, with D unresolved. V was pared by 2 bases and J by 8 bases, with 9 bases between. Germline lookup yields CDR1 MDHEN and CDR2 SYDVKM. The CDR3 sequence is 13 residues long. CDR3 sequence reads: CASSLTRREKLFF. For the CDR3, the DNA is TGTGCCAGCAGTTTAACCCGTCGGGAAAAACTGTTTTTT.

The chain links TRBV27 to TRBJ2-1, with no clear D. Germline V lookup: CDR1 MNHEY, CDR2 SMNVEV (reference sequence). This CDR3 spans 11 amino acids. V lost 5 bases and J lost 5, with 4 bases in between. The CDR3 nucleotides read TGTGCCAGCAGTGGAAACAATGAGCAGTTCTTC. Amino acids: CASSGNNEQFF.

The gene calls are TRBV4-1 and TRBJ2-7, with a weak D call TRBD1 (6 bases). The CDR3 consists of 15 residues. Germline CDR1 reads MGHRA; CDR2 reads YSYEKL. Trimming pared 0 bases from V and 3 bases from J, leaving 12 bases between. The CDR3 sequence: CASSQDLQGIYEQYF. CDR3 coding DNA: TGCGCCAGCAGCCAAGACTTGCAGGGGATCTACGAGCAGTACTTC.

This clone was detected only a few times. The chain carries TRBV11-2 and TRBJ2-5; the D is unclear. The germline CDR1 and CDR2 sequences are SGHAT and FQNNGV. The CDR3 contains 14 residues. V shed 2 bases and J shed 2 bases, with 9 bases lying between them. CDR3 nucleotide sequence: TGTGCCAGCAGCTTAATCAGGATACAAGAGACCCAGTACTTC. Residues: CASSLIRIQETQYF.

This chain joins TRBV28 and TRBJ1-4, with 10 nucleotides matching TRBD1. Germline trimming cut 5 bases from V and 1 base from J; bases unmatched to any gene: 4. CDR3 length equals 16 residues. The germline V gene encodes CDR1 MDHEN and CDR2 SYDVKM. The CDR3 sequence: CASSPRTGGTNEKLFF. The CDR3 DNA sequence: TGTGCCAGCAGTCCCCGGACAGGGGGAACTAATGAAAAACTGTTTTTT.

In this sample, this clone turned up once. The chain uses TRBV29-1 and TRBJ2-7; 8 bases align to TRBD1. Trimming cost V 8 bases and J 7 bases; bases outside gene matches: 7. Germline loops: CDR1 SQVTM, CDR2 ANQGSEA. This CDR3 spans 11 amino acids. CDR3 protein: CSLRQGLEQYF. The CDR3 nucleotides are TGCAGCTTACGACAGGGGTTGGAGCAGTACTTC.

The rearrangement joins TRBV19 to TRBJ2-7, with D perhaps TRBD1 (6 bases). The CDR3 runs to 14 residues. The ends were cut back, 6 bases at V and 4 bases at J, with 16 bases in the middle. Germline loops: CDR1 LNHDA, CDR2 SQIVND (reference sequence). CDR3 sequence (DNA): TGTGCCAGTAGCGAGACAGGAGAATTTTACGAGCAGTACTTC. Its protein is CASSETGEFYEQYF.

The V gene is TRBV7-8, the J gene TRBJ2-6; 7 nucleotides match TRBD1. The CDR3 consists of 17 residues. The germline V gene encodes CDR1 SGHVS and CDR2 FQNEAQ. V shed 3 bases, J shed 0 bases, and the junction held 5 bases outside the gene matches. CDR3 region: CASSLGDSLSGANVLTF. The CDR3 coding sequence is TGTGCCAGCAGCTTGGGGGACAGTCTCTCTGGGGCCAACGTCCTGACTTTC. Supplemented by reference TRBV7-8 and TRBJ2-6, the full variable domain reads GAGVSQSPRYKVAKRGQDVALRCDPISGHVSLFWYQQALGQGPEFLTYFQNEAQLDKSGLPSDRFFAERPEGSVSTLKIQRTQQEDSAVYLCASSLGDSLSGANVLTFGAGSRLTVL.

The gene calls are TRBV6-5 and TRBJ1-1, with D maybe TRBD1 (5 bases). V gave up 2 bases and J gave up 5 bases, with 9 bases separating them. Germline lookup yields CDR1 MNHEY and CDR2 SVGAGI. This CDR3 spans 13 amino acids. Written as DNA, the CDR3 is TGTGCCAGCAGTTACGGGGGAGGAACTGAAGCTTTCTTT. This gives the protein CASSYGGGTEAFF.

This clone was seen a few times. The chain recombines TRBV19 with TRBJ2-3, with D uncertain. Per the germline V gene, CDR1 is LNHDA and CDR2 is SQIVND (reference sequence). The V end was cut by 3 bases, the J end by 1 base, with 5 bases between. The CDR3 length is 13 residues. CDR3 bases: TGTGCCAGTAGTATCCTCGGCACAGATACGCAGTATTTT. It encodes CASSILGTDTQYF.

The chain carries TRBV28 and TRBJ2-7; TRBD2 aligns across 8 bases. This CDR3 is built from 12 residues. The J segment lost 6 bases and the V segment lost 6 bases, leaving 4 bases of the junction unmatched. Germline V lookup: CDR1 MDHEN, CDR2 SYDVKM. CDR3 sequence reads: CASRAGVVEQYF. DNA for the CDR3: TGTGCCAGCAGAGCGGGAGTAGTCGAGCAGTACTTC.

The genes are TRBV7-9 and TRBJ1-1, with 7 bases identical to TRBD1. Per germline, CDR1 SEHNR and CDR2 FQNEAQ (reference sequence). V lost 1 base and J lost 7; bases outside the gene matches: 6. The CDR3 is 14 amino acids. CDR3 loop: CASSLGRGRVEAFF. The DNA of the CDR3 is TGTGCCAGCAGCTTAGGGAGGGGGCGCGTTGAAGCTTTCTTT.

The CDR3 nucleotides read TGCGCCAGCAGTGAGTTCGGGAGGGGCACCGGGGAGCTGTTTTTT. Its protein product is CASSEFGRGTGELFF. This chain joins TRBV10-1 and TRBJ2-2, with 8 bases aligning to TRBD2. V lost 1 base, J lost 4 bases, and 2 bases stayed unmatched. Germline CDR1 WNHNN, CDR2 SYGVQD (reference sequence). This CDR3 is built from 15 residues.

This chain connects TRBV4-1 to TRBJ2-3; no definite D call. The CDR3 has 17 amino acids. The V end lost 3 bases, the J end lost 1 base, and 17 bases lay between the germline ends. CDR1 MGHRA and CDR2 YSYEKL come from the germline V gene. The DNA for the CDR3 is TGCGCCAGCAGCCAGGACCCAGTGGGCGTCGGCACAGATACGCAGTATTTT. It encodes CASSQDPVGVGTDTQYF.

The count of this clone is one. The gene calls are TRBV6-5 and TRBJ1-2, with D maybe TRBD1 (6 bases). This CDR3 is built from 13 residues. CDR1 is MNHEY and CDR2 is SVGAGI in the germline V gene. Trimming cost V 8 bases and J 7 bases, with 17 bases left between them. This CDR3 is CASPYQGSAGYTF. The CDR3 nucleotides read TGTGCCAGCCCATACCAGGGGTCCGCTGGCTACACCTTC.

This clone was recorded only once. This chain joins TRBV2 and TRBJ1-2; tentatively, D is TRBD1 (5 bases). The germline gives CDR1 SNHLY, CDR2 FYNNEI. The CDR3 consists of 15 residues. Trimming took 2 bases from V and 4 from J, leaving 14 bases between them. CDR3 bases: TGTGCCAGCAGTGAACCGTTAGCCAGGGCCTATGGCTACACCTTC. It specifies CASSEPLARAYGYTF.

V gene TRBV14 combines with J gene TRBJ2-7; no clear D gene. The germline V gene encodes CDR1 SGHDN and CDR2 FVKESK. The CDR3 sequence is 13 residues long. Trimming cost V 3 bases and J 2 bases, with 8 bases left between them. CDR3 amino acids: CASSQRIPYEQYF. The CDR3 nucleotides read TGTGCCAGCAGCCAGCGGATCCCCTACGAGCAGTACTTC.

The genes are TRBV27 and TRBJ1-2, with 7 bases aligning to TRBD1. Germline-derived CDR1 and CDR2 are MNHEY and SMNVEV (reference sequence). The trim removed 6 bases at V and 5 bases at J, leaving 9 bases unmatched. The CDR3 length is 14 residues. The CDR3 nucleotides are TGTGCCAGCAGCGCACAGGGGTGGCGTTATGGCTACACCTTC. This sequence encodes CASSAQGWRYGYTF.

The CDR3 region has the DNA TGTGCCAGCAGTTTTGAAAGACAACTGTTTTTT. As protein: CASSFERQLFF. V is TRBV28 and J is TRBJ1-4; no reliable D call. CDR3 length: 11 residues. V was shortened by 3 bases and J by 12 bases, with 8 bases between the two germline ends. Looked up from germline, CDR1 is MDHEN and CDR2 is SYDVKM.

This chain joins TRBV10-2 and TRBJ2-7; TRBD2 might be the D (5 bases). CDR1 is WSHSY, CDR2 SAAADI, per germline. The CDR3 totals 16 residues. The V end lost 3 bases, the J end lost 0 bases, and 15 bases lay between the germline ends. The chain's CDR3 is CASSEPFGGSSYEQYF. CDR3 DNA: TGCGCCAGCAGTGAACCCTTCGGAGGATCCTCCTACGAGCAGTACTTC.

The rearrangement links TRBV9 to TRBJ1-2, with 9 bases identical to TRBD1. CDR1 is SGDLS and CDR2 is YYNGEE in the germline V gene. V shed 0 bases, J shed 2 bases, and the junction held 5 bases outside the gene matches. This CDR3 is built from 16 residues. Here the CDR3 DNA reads TGTGCCAGCAGCGTAGCAAGGGACAGGGAAAACTATGGCTACACCTTC. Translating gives CASSVARDRENYGYTF.

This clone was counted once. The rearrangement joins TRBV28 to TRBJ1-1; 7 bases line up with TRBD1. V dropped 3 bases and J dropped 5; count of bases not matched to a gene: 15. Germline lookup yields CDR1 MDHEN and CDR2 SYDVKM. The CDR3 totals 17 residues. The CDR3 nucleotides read TGTGCCAGCAGTTTGGGGCAGGGGGTTTTATCGAGAACTGAAGCTTTCTTT. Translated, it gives CASSLGQGVLSRTEAFF.